This is a list of T cell receptor beta chains from one sample in a study of T cells after yellow fever vaccination. TCRdb itself ran the 5' RACE reads through MiXCR, one entry per CDR3 protein. The table shows 100,000 to 150,000 distinct CDR3 sequences, with 7.2% occurring only once. The sample in question was CD4+ T cells sorted from PBMCs, obtained around 45 days after the first yellow fever vaccination. The receptors derive from a man between 18 and 35 years old who received the YFV17D yellow fever vaccine. CDR3s include the opening cysteine and the closing phenylalanine or tryptophan. The D gene is left open where the match is weak. The size field is filled for only some rows; it gives once, few, many or a size class.

v_gene	j_gene	abundance	d_gene	CDR3nt	CDR3aa
TRBV19	TRBJ2-3	many	-	TGTGCCAGTAAGTGGGGAGATACGCAGTATTTT	CASKWGDTQYF
TRBV20-1	TRBJ1-4	many	-	TGCAGTGCGCTACTGGGCAGACCTAATGAAAAACTGTTTTTT	CSALLGRPNEKLFF
TRBV5-1	TRBJ2-5	many	-	TGCGCCAGCAGCTTGGGGCCACCCGGGAAGACCCAGTACTTC	CASSLGPPGKTQYF
TRBV5-1	TRBJ1-6	many	-	TGCGCCAGCACCCATGGGGGGTCGGATTCACCCCTCCACTTT	CASTHGGSDSPLHF
TRBV12-3/TRBV12-4	TRBJ1-5	-	-	TGTGCCAGCAGTTTGTTCGGGGGTTGGGGCAATCAGCCCCAGCATTTT	CASSLFGGWGNQPQHF
TRBV24-1	TRBJ2-3	few	-	TGTGCCACCAGTGATCCCCCGGGGGTCGGAGATACGCAGTATTTT	CATSDPPGVGDTQYF
TRBV7-2	TRBJ1-6	many	-	TGTGCCAGCAGCTCCCAGGGTTTGTCACCCCTCCACTTT	CASSSQGLSPLHF
TRBV28	TRBJ1-3	many	TRBD1	TGTGCCAGCCTGGACAGGGGAGATTTTGGAAACACCATATATTTT	CASLDRGDFGNTIYF
TRBV4-3	TRBJ1-1	few	-	TGCGCCAGCAGCGCGAGGGGAGGCACTGAAGCTTTCTTT	CASSARGGTEAFF
TRBV20-1	TRBJ2-1	many	-	TGCAGTGCAAGAGTCTCGGCAGGAGCTGAGCAGTTCTTC	CSARVSAGAEQFF
TRBV27	TRBJ2-1	many	TRBD2	TGTGCCACCTCTCGACTAGCGGGGGGGTATGAGCAGTTCTTC	CATSRLAGGYEQFF
TRBV7-3	TRBJ2-3	many	TRBD2	TGTGCCAGCAGCCTGGGGACTAGCGGGGGGACAGATACGCAGTATTTT	CASSLGTSGGTDTQYF
TRBV5-6	TRBJ2-5	many	-	TGTGCCAGCAGCCGGAGTTGGTCTACCCAGTACTTC	CASSRSWSTQYF
TRBV2	TRBJ2-5	many	-	TGTGCCAGTGGCCTTGAGTACCAAGAGACCCAGTACTTC	CASGLEYQETQYF
TRBV20-1	TRBJ2-7	many	-	TGCAGTGCTAGGGTTCCATTGGCGGGGGAGCAGTACTTC	CSARVPLAGEQYF
TRBV19	TRBJ1-6	-	-	TGTGCCAGTAGTATAGAGAGGGTGAATTCACCCCTCCACTTT	CASSIERVNSPLHF
TRBV4-1	TRBJ1-5	many	-	TGCGCCAGCAGCCAAGATTGGAACCCCAGCAATCAGCCCCAGCATTTT	CASSQDWNPSNQPQHF
TRBV7-2	TRBJ2-2	many	TRBD2	TGTGCCAGCAGCCGGCTAGCGGGGGACACCGGGGAGCTGTTTTTT	CASSRLAGDTGELFF
TRBV10-3	TRBJ1-1	-	-	TGTGCCATCAGTGAGGCGGGGTCGGTCGTCGCTGAAGCTTTCTTT	CAISEAGSVVAEAFF
TRBV5-1	TRBJ2-5	many	TRBD2	TGCGCCAGCAGCTTGGGTTTTATGGCTAGCGGGGAAGAGACCCAGTACTTC	CASSLGFMASGEETQYF
TRBV27	TRBJ2-5	-	TRBD2	TGTGCCAGCAGTAACCGACTAGCGAACCAAGAGACCCAGTACTTC	CASSNRLANQETQYF
TRBV12-3/TRBV12-4	TRBJ2-1	many	TRBD2	TGTGCCAGCACCCCGGGGGGGTCCTACAATGAGCAGTTCTTC	CASTPGGSYNEQFF
TRBV18	TRBJ1-6	many	-	TGTGCCAGCTCATATGTATCTAGTGGTTCACCCCTCCACTTT	CASSYVSSGSPLHF
TRBV20-1	TRBJ2-5	many	-	TGCAGTGCTAGAGATGCGAGGGTAGAGACCCAGTACTTC	CSARDARVETQYF
TRBV27	TRBJ1-5	many	-	TGTGCCAGCAGTCCTCACCCCCTTCGGCAGCCCCAGCATTTT	CASSPHPLRQPQHF
TRBV6-2/TRBV6-3	TRBJ2-1	many	-	TGTGCCAGCACCCAGGACTTCTACAATGAGCAGTTCTTC	CASTQDFYNEQFF
TRBV5-1	TRBJ2-3	many	TRBD1	TGCGCCAGCAGCCTCACAGGGGGCGACGATACGCAGTATTTT	CASSLTGGDDTQYF
TRBV7-2	TRBJ2-1	few	-	TGTGCCAGCAGCTTACTCGGGCTTCTCGGGGACAATGAGCAGTTCTTC	CASSLLGLLGDNEQFF
TRBV7-2	TRBJ2-1	many	-	TGTGCCAGCAGCTTGATTAGCCAGCAGTTCTTC	CASSLISQQFF
TRBV7-8	TRBJ1-2	-	-	TGTGCCAGCAGCCGCAACAGGGATTACTATGGCTACACCTTC	CASSRNRDYYGYTF
TRBV7-3	TRBJ2-2	few	TRBD2	TGTGCCAGCAGCCCCCTTCCGGGGGGAATCGCCGGGGAGCTGTTTTTT	CASSPLPGGIAGELFF
TRBV7-9	TRBJ2-1	many	-	TGTGCCAGCAGCTTTCCAGGGTCTCGCTCCTACAATGAGCAGTTCTTC	CASSFPGSRSYNEQFF